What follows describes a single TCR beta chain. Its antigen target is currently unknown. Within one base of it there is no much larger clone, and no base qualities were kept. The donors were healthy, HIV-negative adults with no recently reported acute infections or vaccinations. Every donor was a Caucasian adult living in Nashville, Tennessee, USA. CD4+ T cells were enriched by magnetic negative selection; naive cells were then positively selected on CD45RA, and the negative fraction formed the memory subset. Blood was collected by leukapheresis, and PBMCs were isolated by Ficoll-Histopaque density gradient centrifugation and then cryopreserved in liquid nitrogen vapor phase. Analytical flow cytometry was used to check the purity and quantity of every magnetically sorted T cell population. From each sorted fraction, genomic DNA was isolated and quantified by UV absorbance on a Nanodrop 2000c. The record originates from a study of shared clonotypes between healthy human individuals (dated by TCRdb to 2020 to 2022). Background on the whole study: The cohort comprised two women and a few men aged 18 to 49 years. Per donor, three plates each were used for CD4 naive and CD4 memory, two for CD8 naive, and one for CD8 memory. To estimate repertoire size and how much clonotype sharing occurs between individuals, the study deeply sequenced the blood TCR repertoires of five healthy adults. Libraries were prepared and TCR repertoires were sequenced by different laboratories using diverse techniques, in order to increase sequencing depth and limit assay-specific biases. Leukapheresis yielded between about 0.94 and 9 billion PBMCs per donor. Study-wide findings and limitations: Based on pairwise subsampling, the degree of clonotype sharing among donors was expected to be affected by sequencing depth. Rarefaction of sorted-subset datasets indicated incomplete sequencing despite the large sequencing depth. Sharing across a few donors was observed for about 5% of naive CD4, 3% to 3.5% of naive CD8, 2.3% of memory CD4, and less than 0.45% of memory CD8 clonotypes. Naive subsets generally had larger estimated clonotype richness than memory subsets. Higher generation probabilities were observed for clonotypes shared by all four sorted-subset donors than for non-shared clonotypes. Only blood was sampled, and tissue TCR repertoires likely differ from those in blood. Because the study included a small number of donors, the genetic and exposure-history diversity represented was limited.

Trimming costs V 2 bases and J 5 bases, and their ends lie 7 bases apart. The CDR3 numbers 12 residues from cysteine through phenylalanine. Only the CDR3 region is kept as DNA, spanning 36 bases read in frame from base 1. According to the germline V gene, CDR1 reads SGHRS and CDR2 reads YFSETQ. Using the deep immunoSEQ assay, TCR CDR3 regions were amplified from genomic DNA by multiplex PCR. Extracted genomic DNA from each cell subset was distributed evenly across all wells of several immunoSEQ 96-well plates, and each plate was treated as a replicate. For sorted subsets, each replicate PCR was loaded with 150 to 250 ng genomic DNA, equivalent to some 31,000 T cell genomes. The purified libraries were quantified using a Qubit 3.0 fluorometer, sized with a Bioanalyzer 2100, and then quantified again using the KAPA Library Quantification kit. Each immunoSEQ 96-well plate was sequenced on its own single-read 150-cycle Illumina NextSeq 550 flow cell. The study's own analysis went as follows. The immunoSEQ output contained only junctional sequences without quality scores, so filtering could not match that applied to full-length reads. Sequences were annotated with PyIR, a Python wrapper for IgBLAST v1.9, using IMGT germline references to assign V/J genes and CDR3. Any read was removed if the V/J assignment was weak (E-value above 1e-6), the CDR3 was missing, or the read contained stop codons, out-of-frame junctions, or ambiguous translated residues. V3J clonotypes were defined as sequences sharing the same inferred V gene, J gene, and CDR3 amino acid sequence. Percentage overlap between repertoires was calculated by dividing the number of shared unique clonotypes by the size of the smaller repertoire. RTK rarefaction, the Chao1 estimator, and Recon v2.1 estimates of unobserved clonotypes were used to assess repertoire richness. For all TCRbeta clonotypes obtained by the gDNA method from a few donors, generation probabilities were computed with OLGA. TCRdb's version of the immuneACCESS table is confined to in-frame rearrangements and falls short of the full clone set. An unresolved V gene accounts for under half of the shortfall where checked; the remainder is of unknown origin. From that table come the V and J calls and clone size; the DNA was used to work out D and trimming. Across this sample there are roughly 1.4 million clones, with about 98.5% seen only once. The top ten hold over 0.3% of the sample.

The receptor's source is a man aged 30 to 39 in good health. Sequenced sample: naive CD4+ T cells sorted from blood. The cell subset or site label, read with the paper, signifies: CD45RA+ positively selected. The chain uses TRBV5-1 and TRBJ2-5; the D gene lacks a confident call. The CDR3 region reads CASSFSAETQYF. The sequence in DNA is TGCGCCAGCAGCTTCAGTGCGGAGACCCAGTACTTC.